Listed below are T cell receptor beta chains from one sample, sequenced in a study of blood T cells in healthy people across ages. TCRdb used MiXCR to reprocess the 5' RACE reads, holding one entry per CDR3 protein. The profile covers around 870,000 distinct CDR3 sequences, with around 26% appearing a single time and roughly a sixth taken by the ten largest. Input material: blood. All receptors derive from a woman older than 75 in good health. CDR3s include the opening cysteine and the closing phenylalanine or tryptophan. Fields, in order: J gene, V gene, CDR3 protein.

J: TRBJ1-2; V: TRBV2; CDR3: CASRGTGGNYGYTF
J: TRBJ2-3; V: TRBV5-1; CDR3: CASSPSGLGGTDTQYF
J: TRBJ1-6; V: TRBV7-9; CDR3: CASSPGPSGTLYF
J: TRBJ1-2; V: TRBV29-1; CDR3: CSVAAGRDGYTF
J: TRBJ2-2; V: TRBV6-1; CDR3: CASTGTWTASTGELFF
J: TRBJ2-2; V: TRBV3-1; CDR3: CASSRPLGGANTGELFF
J: TRBJ2-7; V: TRBV6-5; CDR3: CASRRDRWNEQYF
J: TRBJ2-5; V: TRBV28; CDR3: CASDNDWVQETQYF
J: TRBJ2-3; V: TRBV18; CDR3: CASSPPAGRDTQYF
J: TRBJ2-6; V: TRBV29-1; CDR3: CSVGRGGSSGANVLTF
J: TRBJ1-5; V: TRBV10-3; CDR3: CAISREQDSNQPQHF
J: TRBJ1-5; V: TRBV20-1; CDR3: CSATPRGLSINQPQHF
J: TRBJ1-1; V: TRBV2; CDR3: CASSVGVGQKAFF
J: TRBJ2-2; V: TRBV7-2; CDR3: CASSLGHRLNTGELFF
J: TRBJ2-2; V: TRBV7-6; CDR3: CASSPVGAGELFF
J: TRBJ1-5; V: TRBV6-6; CDR3: CASSYSGDRQPQHF
J: TRBJ2-1; V: TRBV9; CDR3: CASSVAPARKNEQFF
J: TRBJ2-5; V: TRBV7-6; CDR3: CASSPSGYQETQYF
J: TRBJ1-2; V: TRBV12-3/TRBV12-4; CDR3: CASSFGTELYGYTF
J: -; V: TRBV27; CDR3: CASSPTGGLSYEQYF
J: TRBJ1-2; V: TRBV6-5; CDR3: CASRRDRARGYTF
J: TRBJ1-5; V: TRBV19; CDR3: CASDTRDSNQPQHF
J: TRBJ1-5; V: TRBV28; CDR3: CASSSISPGPNQPQHF
J: TRBJ2-1; V: TRBV7-9; CDR3: CASSSHAAGWGKDEQFF
J: TRBJ1-1; V: TRBV7-2; CDR3: CASSLAGGAGNTEAFF
J: TRBJ2-3; V: TRBV9; CDR3: CASSVGLAYRTDTQYF
J: TRBJ1-2; V: TRBV6-2/TRBV6-3; CDR3: CATTETGQPGNYGYTF
J: TRBJ2-7; V: TRBV5-5; CDR3: CASTNFGTGGSYEQYF
J: TRBJ2-1; V: TRBV18; CDR3: CASSPPSGPYNEQFF
J: TRBJ1-4; V: TRBV20-1; CDR3: CSARDGRQGGLNEKRFF
J: TRBJ2-1; V: TRBV5-1; CDR3: CASSASGGYNEQFF
J: TRBJ1-2; V: TRBV7-2; CDR3: CASSSRIDSYGYTF
J: TRBJ1-3; V: TRBV7-2; CDR3: CASSLGQARNTIYF
J: TRBJ2-1; V: TRBV24-1; CDR3: CATSDRGQGRINEQFF
J: TRBJ2-5; V: TRBV19; CDR3: CASTKAGAAYNEQYF
J: TRBJ1-4; V: TRBV20-1; CDR3: CSARGRQGGEKRFF
J: -; V: TRBV7-2; CDR3: CASSLAGEMVETQYF
J: TRBJ2-3; V: TRBV30; CDR3: CAWSGGSGGQDTQYF
J: TRBJ1-2; V: TRBV6-6; CDR3: CASSYGEVYGYTF
J: TRBJ2-5; V: TRBV12-5; CDR3: CASGLGRLAGDRYNEQYF
J: TRBJ2-7; V: TRBV5-6; CDR3: CASSLGQLPWEQYF
J: TRBJ1-2; V: TRBV30; CDR3: CAWSVMLNYGYTF